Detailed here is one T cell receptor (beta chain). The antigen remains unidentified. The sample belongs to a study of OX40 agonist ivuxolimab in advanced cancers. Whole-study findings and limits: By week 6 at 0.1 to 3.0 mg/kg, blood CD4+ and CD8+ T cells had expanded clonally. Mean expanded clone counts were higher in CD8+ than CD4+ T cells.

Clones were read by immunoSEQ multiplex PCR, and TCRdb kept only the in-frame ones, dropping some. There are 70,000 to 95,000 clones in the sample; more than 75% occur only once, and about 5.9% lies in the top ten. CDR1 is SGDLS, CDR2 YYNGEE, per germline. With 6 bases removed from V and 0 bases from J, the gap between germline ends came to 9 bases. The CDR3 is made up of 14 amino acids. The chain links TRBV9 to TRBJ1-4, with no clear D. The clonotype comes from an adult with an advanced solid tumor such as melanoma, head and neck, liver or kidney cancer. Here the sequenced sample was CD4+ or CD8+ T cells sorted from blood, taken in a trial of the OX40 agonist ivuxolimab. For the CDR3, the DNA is TGTGCCAGCACCCTCGGGGCAACTAATGAAAAACTGTTTTTT. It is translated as CASTLGATNEKLFF.